This TCR beta chain was captured by sequencing in a study of shared clonotypes between healthy human individuals. The CDR3 sequence is 17 residues long. Original data processing: ImmunoSEQ junction-only sequences lacked quality scores, so their filtering differed. The data were produced by immunoSEQ multiplex PCR, yet TCRdb's version contains in-frame clones alone and is incomplete. D and trimming come from the DNA, and the V and J calls and clone size come from that table. There are 450,000 to 500,000 clones in the sample; over 60% occur only once, and about an eighth lies in the top ten. This clonotype was obtained from a woman aged 40-49 years in good health. Some clones in this sample may be carry-over from other donors' samples. The sequenced sample was PBMCs. This chain links TRBV21-1 with TRBJ2-7; the D call TRBD2 from the table was never checked on the DNA. TRBV21-1 is a pseudogene. The CDR3 DNA sequence: TGTGCCAGCAGCAATCGGACTAGCGGAGAAACCTCCTACGAGCAGTACTTC. Translated, it gives CASSNRTSGETSYEQYF.